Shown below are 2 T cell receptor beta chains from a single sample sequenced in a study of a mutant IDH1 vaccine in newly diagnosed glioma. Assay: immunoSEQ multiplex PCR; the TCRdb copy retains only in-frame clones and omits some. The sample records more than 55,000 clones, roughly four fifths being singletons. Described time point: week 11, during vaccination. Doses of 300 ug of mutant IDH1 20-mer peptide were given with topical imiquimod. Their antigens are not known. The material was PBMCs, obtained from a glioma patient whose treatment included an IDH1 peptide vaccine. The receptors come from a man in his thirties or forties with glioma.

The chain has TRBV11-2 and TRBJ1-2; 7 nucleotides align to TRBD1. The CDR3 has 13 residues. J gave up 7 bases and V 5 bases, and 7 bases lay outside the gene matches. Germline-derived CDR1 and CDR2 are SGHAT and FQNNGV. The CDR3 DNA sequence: TGTGCCAGCAGCGGGCCCGGGACAGCTGGCTACACCTTC. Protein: CASSGPGTAGYTF. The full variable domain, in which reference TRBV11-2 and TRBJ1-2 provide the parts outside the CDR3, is EAGVAQSPRYKIIEKRQSVAFWCNPISGHATLYWYQQILGQGPKLLIQFQNNGVVDDSQLPKDRFSAERLKGVDSTLKIQPAKLEDSAVYLCASSGPGTAGYTFGSGTRLTVV.

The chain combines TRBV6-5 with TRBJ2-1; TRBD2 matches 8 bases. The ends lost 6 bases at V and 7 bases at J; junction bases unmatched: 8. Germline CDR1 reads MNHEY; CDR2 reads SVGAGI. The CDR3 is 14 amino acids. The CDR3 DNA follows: TGTGCCAGCAGGACTGCGGGGGGAGTAAATGAGCAGTTCTTC. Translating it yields CASRTAGGVNEQFF.